This T cell receptor (beta chain) was profiled in a study of blood T cell repertoires in COVID-19. Study in general: Specimens from acute and convalescent COVID-19 originated in the United States, Italy and Spain.

Sequencing used immunoSEQ multiplex PCR; TCRdb keeps in-frame clones, though not all of them. Of about 260,000 clones listed, around 84% are singletons. From germline, CDR1 is MNHEY and CDR2 SVGEGT. The J segment lost 2 bases and the V segment lost 5 bases, leaving 6 bases of the junction unmatched. CDR3 length: 16 amino acids. This sequence was found in a woman in her sixties with COVID-19, enrolled during active disease. The source material was peripheral blood. V usage is TRBV6-2 or TRBV6-3 and J usage is TRBJ2-5; 12 positions agree with TRBD2. The CDR3 sequence is CASSHLGLAGQETQYF. The CDR3 DNA sequence: TGTGCCAGCAGTCACCTCGGACTAGCGGGACAAGAGACCCAGTACTTC.